These 9 T cell receptor beta chains came from one sample sequenced in a study of T-cell reconstitution after alpha-beta-depleted transplantation in children. For these TCRs, the target antigens are not known. Points from the study as a whole: Hyperexpanded clones declined; after one year, newly produced T cells mostly supplied diversity.

Unique molecular identifiers were incorporated when the TCRbeta library was constructed. TCRdb independently ran MiXCR on the PCR reads; one entry per CDR3 protein. The repertoire consists of some 300,000 distinct CDR3 sequences, with less than 9.5% occurring once and the leading ten covering 9.1%. Sample: peripheral blood, taken 360 days after TCRalphabeta/CD19-depleted stem cell transplant. The receptor source for this set is a female patient between 2 and 15 years old who had a stem cell transplant for Fanconi anemia, so the T cells may come from the graft donor.

The rearrangement links TRBV20-1 to TRBJ1-5; 7 bases are shared with TRBD1. The germline CDR1 and CDR2 sequences are DFQATT and SNEGSKA (reference sequence). The CDR3 covers 14 residues. J was trimmed by 1 base and V by 3 bases; bases with no gene match: 3. This chain's CDR3 is CSASGRGSNQPQHF. In DNA, the CDR3 is TGCAGTGCTAGCGGCAGGGGGAGCAATCAGCCCCAGCATTTT.

This clonotype was counted a few times. V usage is TRBV30 and J usage is TRBJ2-7; no clear D gene. CDR3 length equals 14 residues. V lost 2 bases, J lost 0 bases, and 11 bases lay in between. Germline CDR1 GTSNPN, CDR2 SVGIG (reference sequence). CDR3 sequence (DNA): TGTGCCTGGAGTCTGAGAGTCAGCTCCTACGAGCAGTACTTC. Its translation is CAWSLRVSSYEQYF.

This clonotype was seen at least ten times. This chain links TRBV11-3 with TRBJ2-1, with D perhaps matching TRBD1 or TRBD2 (7 bases each). V gave up 2 bases and J gave up 7 bases, with 12 bases separating them. The CDR3 contains 14 residues. Germline CDR1 is SGHNT and CDR2 is YENEEA. For the CDR3, the DNA is TGTGCCAGCAGCTTATGGGGGGGACAGAATGAGCAGTTCTTC. Residues: CASSLWGGQNEQFF.

This clonotype has at least ten counts. This chain joins TRBV7-2 and TRBJ2-1; 9 nucleotides align to TRBD1. The germline CDR1 and CDR2 sequences are SGHTA and FQGNSA. Trimming took 0 bases from V and 4 from J; bases not matched to a gene: 4. The CDR3 length is 16 residues. The CDR3 region is CASSLAGTGFYNEQFF. The CDR3 DNA sequence: TGTGCCAGCAGCTTAGCCGGGACAGGGTTTTACAATGAGCAGTTCTTC.

The chain carries TRBV2 and TRBJ2-7; 7 nucleotides line up with TRBD2. The CDR3 contains 15 residues. The V gene's germline CDR1 is SNHLY and CDR2 FYNNEI. The V and J ends lost 6 bases and 6 bases, in that order; junction bases with no gene match: 14. The CDR3 region is CASRVWRENPLEQYF. CDR3 coding DNA: TGTGCCAGCAGAGTATGGCGGGAGAATCCCCTCGAGCAGTACTTC.

This clonotype came up many times. V and J are TRBV4-1 and TRBJ1-3, with D maybe TRBD1 (6 bases). The CDR3 is 16 residues long. V dropped 5 bases and J dropped 0 bases, with 14 bases sitting between them. Germline V gives CDR1 MGHRA, CDR2 YSYEKL. CDR3: CASSRLHRASGNTIYF. Here the CDR3 DNA reads TGCGCCAGCAGCAGGTTACACAGGGCCTCTGGAAACACCATATATTTT.

The chain employs TRBV12-3 or TRBV12-4 and TRBJ1-2; D is perhaps TRBD1 (5 bases). Trimming removed 6 bases from V and 6 bases from J, with 20 bases in between. The CDR3 is 15 amino acids. The CDR3 DNA reads as TGTGCCAGCAGAACCCTGGCCGGGACCAGAGATGGCTACACCTTC. Amino acid sequence: CASRTLAGTRDGYTF.

This clonotype was seen repeatedly, ten times or more. The chain recombines TRBV12-3 or TRBV12-4 with TRBJ2-7; D call uncertain. The CDR3 runs 13 residues. V was trimmed by 1 base and J by 3 bases, leaving 7 bases between them. CDR3 sequence (DNA): TGTGCCAGCAGTTTAGGGGCATTCTACGAGCAGTACTTC. Protein product: CASSLGAFYEQYF.

The sample holds many counts of this clonotype. The chain couples TRBV7-3 to TRBJ2-1; 14 nucleotides align to TRBD2. Germline CDR1 SGHTA, CDR2 FQGTGA. The CDR3 totals 18 residues. The ends lost 2 bases at V and 8 bases at J; junction bases unmatched: 11. CDR3 sequence: CASSLGTSGGIRTYEQFF. The CDR3 DNA is TGTGCCAGCAGCTTAGGGACTAGCGGGGGAATTAGAACATATGAGCAGTTCTTC.